A single count supports the clone carrying this TCR beta chain. Antigen: not known. The data were taken from a study of cytomegalovirus exposure and HLA in healthy donors. At the level of the study: The 120 validation repertoires used the same platform as the approximately 700 first-cohort repertoires (as reported by a later analysis).

The germline CDR1 and CDR2 sequences are SGHVS and FQNEAQ. Trimming left V 1 base short and J 6 bases short, with 9 bases between. The CDR3 sequence is 14 residues long. It was the roughly 120-subject validation cohort, separate from the roughly 700-subject first cohort, to which the donors belonged. The study, taken as a whole, reports: Cytomegalovirus-associated TCR beta chains were listed, numbering 150 to 200. With high specificity and sensitivity, the classifier reportedly diagnosed cytomegalovirus status.

Sequenced by immunoSEQ multiplex PCR; TCRdb stores in-frame clones only, minus some. The data show more than 95,000 clones, around 88% seen once. This chain connects TRBV7-8 to TRBJ2-2; D ambiguous. Sequencing input: PBMCs. The clonotype was recovered from a man between 18 and 35 years old in good health and CMV-seronegative. The CDR3 protein is CASSLVFVSGELFF. CDR3 DNA: TGTGCCAGCAGCTTAGTATTCGTGTCCGGGGAGCTGTTTTTT.